The 17 T cell receptor beta chains in this list originate from one sample, sequenced in a study of response to subunit inactivated influenza vaccine. TCRdb reprocessed the RT-PCR reads via MiXCR and lists one record per CDR3 protein. Of around 600,000 distinct CDR3 sequences in the sample, about 11% were seen once. The data were also submitted as part of a second study, on T cells expressing NK-cell markers. That source reports: UMIs were included in TCR beta cDNA generated by 5'RACE template switching.

Sequenced here: PBMCs from blood, sampled on the day of vaccination. These TCRs come from a man aged 45-60 years who received an inactivated influenza vaccine.

This clonotype was seen ten or more times. The V call is TRBV5-1, the J call TRBJ2-2; unclear D gene. Deletions cut 0 bases from V and 1 base from J, with 13 bases between. Germline CDR1 is SGHRS and CDR2 is YFSETQ. The CDR3 extends over 17 amino acids. As DNA, the CDR3 is TGCGCCAGCAGCTTGGGATTGTTAGGGCAGAACACCGGGGAGCTGTTTTTT. It codes for CASSLGLLGQNTGELFF.

The chain links TRBV24-1 to TRBJ1-5, with 8 bases aligning to TRBD1. The CDR3 has 13 amino acids. V dropped 5 bases and J dropped 7; count of bases not matched to a gene: 3. Germline V gene data show CDR1 as KGHDR and CDR2 as SFDVKD. The CDR3 region is CATSGQGNQPQHF. The CDR3 bases are TGTGCCACCAGTGGACAGGGGAACCAGCCCCAGCATTTT.

This clonotype turned up a few times. The chain joins TRBV5-1 to TRBJ2-7; a possible D gene is TRBD1 (6 bases). Germline CDR1 reads SGHRS; CDR2 reads YFSETQ. Trimming shortened V by 4 bases and J by 5 bases, and 22 bases separated the two germline ends. The CDR3 is made up of 16 amino acids. The DNA of the CDR3 is TGCGCCAGCAGCCAAGATGGGGGCTTCGGGTCCCACGAGCAGTACTTC. It specifies CASSQDGGFGSHEQYF.

J is TRBJ1-2 and V is TRBV12-3 or TRBV12-4; the D is unclear. V dropped 6 bases and J dropped 4 bases, with 12 bases sitting between them. CDR3 length: 13 amino acids. DNA of the CDR3: TGTGCCAGCAGCTCCACCCCGAGCTATGGCTACACCTTC. Protein sequence: CASSSTPSYGYTF.

The sample holds a few counts of this clonotype. This chain uses TRBV5-1 with TRBJ2-5; D is perhaps TRBD1 or TRBD2 (5 bases each). The CDR3 is made up of 15 amino acids. Germline assignment: CDR1 SGHRS and CDR2 YFSETQ. The V end lost 1 base, the J end lost 4 bases, and 14 bases lay between the germline ends. In DNA, the CDR3 is TGCGCCAGCAGCTTGACAATGGGACCGGGAGAGACCCAGTACTTC. The encoded protein is CASSLTMGPGETQYF.

The gene calls are TRBV12-3 or TRBV12-4 and TRBJ1-4, with D possibly TRBD1 on 6 matching bases. The V end lost 5 bases, the J end lost 3 bases, and 16 bases lay between the germline ends. The CDR3 totals 16 residues. The CDR3 loop reads CASSQGLQKANEKLFF. Written as DNA, the CDR3 is TGTGCCAGCAGTCAGGGGCTCCAGAAGGCTAATGAAAAACTGTTTTTT.

This clonotype was detected many times. The CDR3 loop reads CASSLSRGTEAFF. In nucleotides, the CDR3 is TGTGCCAGCAGTTTAAGTAGAGGGACTGAAGCTTTCTTT. The chain links TRBV27 to TRBJ1-1; D unresolved. The CDR3 covers 13 residues. The germline V gene has CDR1 MNHEY and CDR2 SMNVEV (reference sequence). Trimming left V 2 bases short and J 5 bases short, with 9 bases between.

This clonotype was seen a handful of times. This rearrangement joins TRBV24-1 to TRBJ2-3; D is possibly TRBD1 (6 bases). This CDR3 has 16 residues. Looked up from germline, CDR1 is KGHDR and CDR2 is SFDVKD. Trimming left V 0 bases short and J 0 bases short, with 9 bases between. The CDR3 DNA follows: TGTGCCACCAGTGATTTGGGCAGGGGTAGCACAGATACGCAGTATTTT. Residues: CATSDLGRGSTDTQYF.

The sample holds a few counts of this clonotype. The chain links TRBV4-1 to TRBJ1-6, with D perhaps matching TRBD1 (5 bases). CDR1 is MGHRA and CDR2 is YSYEKL in the germline V gene. Deletions cut 4 bases from V and 11 bases from J, with 15 bases between. The CDR3 contains 14 residues. As DNA, the CDR3 is TGCGCCAGCAGCCCTTCGGGGCGGGAGACACCCCTCCACTTT. Amino acid sequence: CASSPSGRETPLHF.

This clonotype was recorded at least ten times. The V gene is TRBV12-3 or TRBV12-4, the J gene TRBJ2-7, with 8 bases lining up with TRBD1. V gave up 8 bases and J gave up 1 base; unmatched junction bases: 7. The length of the CDR3 is 14 residues. This chain's CDR3 is CASQRQGQSYEQYF. In nucleotides, the CDR3 is TGTGCCAGCCAAAGACAGGGGCAGTCCTACGAGCAGTACTTC.

This clonotype was detected ten times or more. The chain joins TRBV20-1 to TRBJ2-2; 7 nucleotides match TRBD2. Germline V gives CDR1 DFQATT, CDR2 SNEGSKA (reference sequence). The ends lost 6 bases at V and 6 bases at J; junction bases unmatched: 10. The CDR3 has 14 residues. The CDR3 nucleotides are TGCAGTGCCCGGCCGGGAGGATCGGCCGGGGAGCTGTTTTTT. Amino acids: CSARPGGSAGELFF.

The chain uses TRBV27 and TRBJ2-7; TRBD2 aligns across 13 bases. V was clipped by 5 bases and J by 7 bases; unmatched bases: 8. The CDR3 consists of 15 residues. CDR1 is MNHEY and CDR2 is SMNVEV in the germline V gene (reference sequence). The chain's CDR3 is CASSGGLAGAWEQYF. DNA of the CDR3: TGTGCCAGCAGTGGCGGACTAGCGGGAGCTTGGGAGCAGTACTTC.

This clonotype was counted only a few times. The rearrangement joins TRBV7-8 to TRBJ2-5; D not resolved. V lost 1 base, J lost 5 bases, and 11 bases lay in between. CDR1 is SGHVS, CDR2 FQNEAQ, per germline. The CDR3 is 14 amino acids. The CDR3 sequence is CASSLEQVGETQYF. In DNA form, the CDR3 reads TGTGCCAGCAGCTTAGAACAAGTAGGGGAGACCCAGTACTTC.

Only a few counts were recorded for this clonotype. This sequence joins TRBV9 and TRBJ2-3; 7 bases align to TRBD2. Trimming cost V 4 bases and J 2 bases; bases outside gene matches: 10. Per the germline V gene, CDR1 is SGDLS and CDR2 is YYNGEE. The CDR3 contains 16 residues. CDR3 coding DNA: TGTGCCAGCAGCACCCTCGGGGGACTAACCACAGATACGCAGTATTTT. This encodes CASSTLGGLTTDTQYF.

The chain carries TRBV20-1 and TRBJ2-2; 7 bases agree with TRBD1. The V segment lost 4 bases and the J segment 4 bases; nucleotides outside the gene matches: 9. Germline CDR1 reads DFQATT; CDR2 reads SNEGSKA (reference sequence). CDR3 length: 15 residues. Written as DNA, the CDR3 is TGCAGTGCTACCCGACAGGGTCCGGGCACCGGGGAGCTGTTTTTT. This sequence encodes CSATRQGPGTGELFF.

This chain connects TRBV7-9 to TRBJ2-1; 7 positions match TRBD2. The CDR3 sequence is 14 residues long. Germline trimming cut 3 bases from V and 5 bases from J; bases unmatched to any gene: 4. Per the germline V gene, CDR1 is SEHNR and CDR2 is FQNEAQ (reference sequence). The CDR3 loop reads CASSLFSGDNEQFF. In DNA, the CDR3 is TGTGCCAGCAGCTTGTTCAGCGGGGACAATGAGCAGTTCTTC.

The V gene is TRBV20-1, the J gene TRBJ1-1, with 9 bases fitting TRBD1. Trimming cost V 5 bases and J 1 base; bases outside gene matches: 2. Germline-derived CDR1 and CDR2 are DFQATT and SNEGSKA (reference sequence). CDR3 length: 13 residues. Here the CDR3 DNA reads TGCAGTGCTGGACAGGGGAAGAACACTGAAGCTTTCTTT. Translated, it gives CSAGQGKNTEAFF.